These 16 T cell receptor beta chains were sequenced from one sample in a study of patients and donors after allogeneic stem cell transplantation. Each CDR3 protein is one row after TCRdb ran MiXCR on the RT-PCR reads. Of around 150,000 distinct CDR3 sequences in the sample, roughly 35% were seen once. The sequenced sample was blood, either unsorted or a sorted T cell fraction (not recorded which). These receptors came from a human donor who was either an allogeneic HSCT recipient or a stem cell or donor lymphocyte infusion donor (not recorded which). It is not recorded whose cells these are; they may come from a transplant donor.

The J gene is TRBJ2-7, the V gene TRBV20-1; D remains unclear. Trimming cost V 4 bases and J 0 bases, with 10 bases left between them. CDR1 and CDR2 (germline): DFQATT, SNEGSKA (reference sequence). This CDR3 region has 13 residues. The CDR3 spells CSAISYSSYEQYF. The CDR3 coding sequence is TGCAGTGCTATAAGTTACAGCTCCTACGAGCAGTACTTC.

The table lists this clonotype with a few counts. CDR3: CASSLDRGTPAGYTF. The CDR3 nucleotides read TGTGCCAGCAGCTTAGACAGGGGGACCCCGGCTGGCTACACCTTC. The rearrangement uses TRBV7-9 and TRBJ1-2, with 8 bases aligning to TRBD1. The V segment lost 1 base and the J segment 7 bases; nucleotides outside the gene matches: 8. The CDR3 has 15 residues. Germline V CDR1 and CDR2: SEHNR, FQNEAQ (reference sequence). Supplemented by reference TRBV7-9 and TRBJ1-2, the full variable domain reads DTGVSQNPRHKITKRGQNVTFRCDPISEHNRLYWYRQTLGQGPEFLTYFQNEAQLEKSRLLSDRFSAERPKGSFSTLEIQRTEQGDSAMYLCASSLDRGTPAGYTFGSGTRLTVV.

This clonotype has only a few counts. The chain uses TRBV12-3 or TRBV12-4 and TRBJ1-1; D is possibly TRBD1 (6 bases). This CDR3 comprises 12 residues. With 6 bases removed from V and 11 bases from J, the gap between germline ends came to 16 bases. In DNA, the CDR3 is TGTGCCAGCAGCCCCCCGGGGGGCGGTGCTTTCTTT. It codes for CASSPPGGGAFF.

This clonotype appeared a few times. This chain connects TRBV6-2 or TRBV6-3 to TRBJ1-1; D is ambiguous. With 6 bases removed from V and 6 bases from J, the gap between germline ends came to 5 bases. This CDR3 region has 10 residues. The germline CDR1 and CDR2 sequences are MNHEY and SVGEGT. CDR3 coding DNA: TGTGCCAGCAGCCCCCCTGAAGCTTTCTTT. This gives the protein CASSPPEAFF.

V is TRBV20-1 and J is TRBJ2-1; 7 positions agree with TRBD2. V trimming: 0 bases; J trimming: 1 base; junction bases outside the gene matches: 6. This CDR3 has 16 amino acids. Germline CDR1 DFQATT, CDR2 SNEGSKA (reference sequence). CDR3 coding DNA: TGCAGTGCTAGAGATCCGGGACTACCTTCCTACAATGAGCAGTTCTTC. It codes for CSARDPGLPSYNEQFF.

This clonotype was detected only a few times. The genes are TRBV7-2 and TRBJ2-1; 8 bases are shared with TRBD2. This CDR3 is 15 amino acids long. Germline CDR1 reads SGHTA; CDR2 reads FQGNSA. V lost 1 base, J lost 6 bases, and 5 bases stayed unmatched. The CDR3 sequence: CASSLGGGPFNEQFF. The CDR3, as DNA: TGTGCCAGCAGCTTAGGCGGGGGGCCCTTCAATGAGCAGTTCTTC.

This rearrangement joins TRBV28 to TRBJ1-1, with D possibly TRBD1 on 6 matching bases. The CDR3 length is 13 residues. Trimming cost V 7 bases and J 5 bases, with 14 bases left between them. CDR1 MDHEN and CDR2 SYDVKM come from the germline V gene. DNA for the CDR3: TGTGCCAGCACTCTCATGAGGGGGACTGAAGCTTTCTTT. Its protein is CASTLMRGTEAFF.

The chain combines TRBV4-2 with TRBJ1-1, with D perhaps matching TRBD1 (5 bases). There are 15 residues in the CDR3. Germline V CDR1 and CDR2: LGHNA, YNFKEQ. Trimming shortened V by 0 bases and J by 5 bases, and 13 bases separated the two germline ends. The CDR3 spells CASSQESGRRTEAFF. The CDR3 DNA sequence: TGTGCCAGCAGCCAAGAGTCAGGGAGGAGAACTGAAGCTTTCTTT.

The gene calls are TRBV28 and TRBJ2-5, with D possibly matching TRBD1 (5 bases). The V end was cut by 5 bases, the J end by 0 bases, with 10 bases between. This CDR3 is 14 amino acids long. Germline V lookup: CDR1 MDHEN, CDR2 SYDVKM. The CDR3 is CASSKGPYQETQYF. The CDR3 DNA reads TGTGCCAGCAGTAAGGGGCCCTACCAAGAGACCCAGTACTTC.

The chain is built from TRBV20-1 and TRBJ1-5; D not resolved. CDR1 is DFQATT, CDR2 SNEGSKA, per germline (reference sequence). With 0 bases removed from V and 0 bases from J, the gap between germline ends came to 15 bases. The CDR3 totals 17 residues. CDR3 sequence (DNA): TGCAGTGCTAGAGATCGCCGCGCACCTAATAGCAATCAGCCCCAGCATTTT. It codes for CSARDRRAPNSNQPQHF.

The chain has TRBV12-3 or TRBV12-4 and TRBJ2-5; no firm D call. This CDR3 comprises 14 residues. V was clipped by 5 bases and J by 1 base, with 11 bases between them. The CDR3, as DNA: TGTGCCAGCAGTCCTCTTGGCCTCCAAGAGACCCAGTACTTC. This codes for CASSPLGLQETQYF.

The CDR3 DNA is TGTGCCAGCAGTTTAGGTCCCCTGAATCAGCCCCAGCATTTT. Its translation is CASSLGPLNQPQHF. This chain connects TRBV27 to TRBJ1-5; D is undetermined. Germline V CDR1 and CDR2: MNHEY, SMNVEV (reference sequence). There are 14 residues in the CDR3. V shed 2 bases and J shed 4 bases, with 9 bases lying between them.

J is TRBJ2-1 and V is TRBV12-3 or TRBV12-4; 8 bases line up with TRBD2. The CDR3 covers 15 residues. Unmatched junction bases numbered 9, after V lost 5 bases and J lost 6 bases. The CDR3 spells CASSRTGGGPNEQFF. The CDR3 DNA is TGTGCCAGCAGTAGGACTGGCGGGGGGCCCAATGAGCAGTTCTTC.

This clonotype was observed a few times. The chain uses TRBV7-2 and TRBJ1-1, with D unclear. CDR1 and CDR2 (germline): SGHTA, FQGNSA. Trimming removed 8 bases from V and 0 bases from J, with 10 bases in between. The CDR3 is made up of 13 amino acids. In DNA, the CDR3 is TGTGCCAGCGGGGAAGTTTTGAACACTGAAGCTTTCTTT. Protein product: CASGEVLNTEAFF.

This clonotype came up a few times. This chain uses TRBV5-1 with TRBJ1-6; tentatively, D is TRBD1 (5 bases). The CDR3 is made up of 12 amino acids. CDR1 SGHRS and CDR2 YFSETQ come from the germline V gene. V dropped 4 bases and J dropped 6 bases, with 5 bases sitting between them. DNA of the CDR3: TGCGCCAGCAGCACAGGTAATTCACCCCTCCACTTT. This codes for CASSTGNSPLHF.

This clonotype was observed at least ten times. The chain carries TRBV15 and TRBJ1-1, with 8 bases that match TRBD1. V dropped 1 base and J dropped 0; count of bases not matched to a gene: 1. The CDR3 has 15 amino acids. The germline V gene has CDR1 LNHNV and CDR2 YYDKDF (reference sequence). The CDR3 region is CATSRVDRVNTEAFF. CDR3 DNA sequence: TGTGCCACCAGCAGAGTGGACAGGGTGAACACTGAAGCTTTCTTT. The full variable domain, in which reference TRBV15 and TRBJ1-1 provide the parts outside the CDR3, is DAMVIQNPRYQVTQFGKPVTLSCSQTLNHNVMYWYQQKSSQAPKLLFHYYDKDFNNEADTPDNFQSRRPNTSFCFLDIRSPGLGDTAMYLCATSRVDRVNTEAFFGQGTRLTVV.